The TCR beta chain under discussion was sequenced for a study of blood T cell repertoires in COVID-19. Generated by immunoSEQ multiplex PCR, the TCRdb table keeps only in-frame clones and is missing some. The sample records 250,000 to 300,000 clones, around 84% being singletons. CDR1 SGHDN and CDR2 FVKESK come from the germline V gene. With 5 bases removed from V and 5 bases from J, the gap between germline ends came to 15 bases. The CDR3 runs to 14 residues. The sequenced sample consisted of PBMCs or T cells enriched from blood (not recorded which). This clonotype originated in a man aged 40-49 years who had been exposed to COVID-19. The rearrangement uses TRBV14 and TRBJ1-1; perhaps TRBD1 as D (5 bases). The CDR3, as DNA: TGTGCCAGCAGCGGGGCCCAGGGTTATACTGAAGCTTTCTTT. Translating gives CASSGAQGYTEAFF.